This T cell receptor (beta chain) stems from a study of cytomegalovirus exposure and HLA in healthy donors. This PCR relied on a set of 60 Vbeta primers and 13 Jbeta primers. Libraries were prepared by immunoSEQ multiplex PCR; TCRdb keeps only in-frame clonotypes and omits some of them. The table includes roughly 160,000 clones, approximately 88% detected once. The sequenced sample was PBMCs. The origin of this receptor is a woman aged 25 to 39 in good health and CMV-seronegative.

This CDR3 is CASSAYAGTGGTYGYTF. Written as DNA, the CDR3 is TGTGCCAGCAGCGCCTACGCGGGGACAGGGGGGACCTATGGCTACACCTTC. The chain employs TRBV5-4 and TRBJ1-2; 11 positions match TRBD1. The V segment lost 4 bases and the J segment 4 bases; nucleotides outside the gene matches: 12. Germline V gene data show CDR1 as SGHNT and CDR2 as YYREEE (reference sequence). The CDR3 contains 17 residues.